This paragraph reports one TCR beta chain. Its antigen is undetermined. This specimen comes from a study of blood T cells in healthy people across ages. General study results and limits: Older age went with lower TCR beta diversity per million T cells, in a roughly linear way. Unsorted PBMCs prevented conclusive naive versus antigen-experienced comparison. Donor CMV status, an unknown factor, possibly confounded changes in expanded clonotypes.

There are 14 residues in the CDR3. Trimming left V 0 bases short and J 2 bases short, with 5 bases between. Germline V lookup: CDR1 LGHNA, CDR2 YSLEER. Together with a sample-barcoded 5' primer, a J-beta primer mix was included in a second PCR lasting roughly 6 to 12 cycles. Sequencing of every sample gave 3 million or more CDR3-containing paired-end reads. TCRdb processed the 5' RACE reads anew with MiXCR; each CDR3 protein has one entry. The sample includes about 1.7 million distinct CDR3 sequences, 28% seen only once; the top ten take around 7.7%. Sequences were obtained from blood. The clonotype comes from a woman in her 30s in good health. The J gene is TRBJ2-1, the V gene TRBV4-3; D remains unclear. Written as DNA, the CDR3 is TGCGCCAGCAGCCAAGAGGCAGCCTACAATGAGCAGTTCTTC. It specifies CASSQEAAYNEQFF.